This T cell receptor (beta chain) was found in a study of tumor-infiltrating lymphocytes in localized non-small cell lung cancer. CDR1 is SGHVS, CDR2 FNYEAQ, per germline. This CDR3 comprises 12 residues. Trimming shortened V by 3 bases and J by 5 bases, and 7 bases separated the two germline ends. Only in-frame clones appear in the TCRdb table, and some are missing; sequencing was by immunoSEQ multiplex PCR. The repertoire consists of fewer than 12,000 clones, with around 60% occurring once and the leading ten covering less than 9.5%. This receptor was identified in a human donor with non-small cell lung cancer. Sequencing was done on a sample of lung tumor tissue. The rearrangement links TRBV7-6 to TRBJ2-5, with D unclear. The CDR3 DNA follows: TGTGCCAGCAGCTTTGTGGTCGAGACCCAGTACTTC. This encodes CASSFVVETQYF.